Shown below are 11 T cell receptor beta chains from a single sample sequenced in a study of identical twins. TCRdb re-derived calls from the 5' RACE reads in MiXCR, one entry per CDR3 protein. The sample includes roughly 770,000 distinct CDR3 sequences, around a sixth seen only once; the top ten take less than 15%. The sample also formed part of further work on T cells expressing NK-cell markers.

Sequencing used PBMCs. These receptors all come from a woman in her late teens or twenties in good health.

The CDR3 loop is CASSSDGLNEQFF. Here the CDR3 DNA reads TGCGCCAGCAGCTCCGACGGCCTCAATGAGCAGTTCTTC. V usage is TRBV5-1 and J usage is TRBJ2-1; D remains ambiguous. With 3 bases removed from V and 6 bases from J, the gap between germline ends came to 10 bases. This CDR3 comprises 13 residues. Germline-derived CDR1 and CDR2 are SGHRS and YFSETQ.

This clonotype appeared a few times. This chain uses TRBV20-1 with TRBJ2-3; a possible D gene is TRBD2 (6 bases). The ends were cut back, 3 bases at V and 0 bases at J, with 10 bases in the middle. This CDR3 is 14 amino acids long. CDR1 is DFQATT, CDR2 SNEGSKA, per germline (reference sequence). CDR3 sequence (DNA): TGCAGTGCTAGCCGCGGGACTAGCACAGATACGCAGTATTTT. Protein product: CSASRGTSTDTQYF.

The chain joins TRBV6-1 to TRBJ2-1, with 10 bases lining up with TRBD2. The CDR3 covers 14 residues. V was pared by 8 bases and J by 4 bases, with 5 bases of the junction left unmatched. CDR1 is MNHNS and CDR2 is SASEGT in the germline V gene. DNA of the CDR3: TGTGCCAGCTCTAGAGCGGGGGGGTACAATGAGCAGTTCTTC. The encoded protein is CASSRAGGYNEQFF.

The chain employs TRBV5-1 and TRBJ1-2; 7 positions agree with TRBD1. There are 14 residues in the CDR3. Germline V gives CDR1 SGHRS, CDR2 YFSETQ. The junction had 3 bases not matched to a gene; V was cut back by 2 bases and J by 2 bases. The CDR3 DNA is TGCGCCAGCAGCTTTACGGGACAGAACTATGGCTACACCTTC. This sequence encodes CASSFTGQNYGYTF. Filled out from reference TRBV5-1 and TRBJ1-2, the complete variable domain reads KAGVTQTPRYLIKTRGQQVTLSCSPISGHRSVSWYQQTPGQGLQFLFEYFSETQRNKGNFPGRFSGRQFSNSRSEMNVSTLELGDSALYLCASSFTGQNYGYTFGSGTRLTVV.

This chain uses TRBV29-1 with TRBJ1-1, with D unclear. Germline V gene lookup returns CDR1 SQVTM and CDR2 ANQGSEA. Trimming cost V 3 bases and J 0 bases, with 8 bases left between them. The length of the CDR3 is 13 residues. As DNA, the CDR3 is TGCAGCGTTGAGGGAAGCATGAACACTGAAGCTTTCTTT. It specifies CSVEGSMNTEAFF. Drawing the rest from reference TRBV29-1 and TRBJ1-1, the complete variable domain is SAVISQKPSRDICQRGTSLTIQCQVDSQVTMMFWYRQQPGQSLTLIATANQGSEATYESGFVIDKFPISRPNLTFSTLTVSNMSPEDSSIYLCSVEGSMNTEAFFGQGTRLTVV.

The V gene is TRBV20-1, the J gene TRBJ2-5, with D perhaps matching TRBD2 (6 bases). The V end lost 4 bases, the J end lost 13 bases, and 19 bases lay between the germline ends. The CDR3 has 12 residues. Germline V lookup: CDR1 DFQATT, CDR2 SNEGSKA (reference sequence). Here the CDR3 reads CSAKGDSYCSYF. The CDR3 DNA sequence: TGCAGTGCTAAAGGGGACTCGTACTGCTCGTACTTC.

This clonotype was found a few times. This chain connects TRBV12-3 or TRBV12-4 to TRBJ2-5; possibly TRBD1 for D (5 bases). This CDR3 spans 14 amino acids. V was trimmed by 7 bases and J by 1 base, leaving 13 bases between them. CDR3 in amino acids: CASTRPGSQETQYF. CDR3 sequence (DNA): TGTGCCAGCACCCGGCCAGGGTCCCAAGAGACCCAGTACTTC.

V gene TRBV20-1 combines with J gene TRBJ2-7; TRBD2 matches at 10 bases. The CDR3 extends over 15 amino acids. Germline V gene lookup returns CDR1 DFQATT and CDR2 SNEGSKA (reference sequence). With V trimmed by 3 bases and J by 5 bases, 10 bases remained unmatched. CDR3 coding DNA: TGCAGTGCTAGGGGGACTAGCGCGACTTTGGACGAGCAGTACTTC. It encodes CSARGTSATLDEQYF.

The chain links TRBV2 to TRBJ2-3; 9 bases map to TRBD2. The CDR3 has 17 amino acids. V lost 11 bases and J lost 5; bases outside the gene matches: 20. The germline gives CDR1 SNHLY, CDR2 FYNNEI. This chain's CDR3 is CARRSKAGGRAGDTQYF. CDR3 nucleotide sequence: TGTGCCCGCCGAAGCAAGGCAGGCGGGAGGGCCGGAGATACGCAGTATTTT.

This clonotype was observed a few times. The chain couples TRBV10-2 to TRBJ2-7; D gene unclear. Trimming removed 4 bases at V and 3 bases at J, with 10 bases between. The CDR3 runs to 13 residues. Per the germline V gene, CDR1 is WSHSY and CDR2 is SAAADI. Here the CDR3 reads CASSASTYYEQYF. The CDR3 nucleotides are TGCGCCAGCAGTGCAAGCACCTACTACGAGCAGTACTTC.

J is TRBJ1-5 and V is TRBV5-1; 8 nucleotides line up with TRBD1. Unmatched junction bases numbered 9, after V lost 5 bases and J lost 11 bases. The germline V gene encodes CDR1 SGHRS and CDR2 YFSETQ. The CDR3 is 13 amino acids. Here the CDR3 reads CASSPTGEGAQHF. The CDR3 DNA reads as TGCGCCAGCAGTCCGACAGGGGAAGGAGCCCAGCATTTT.